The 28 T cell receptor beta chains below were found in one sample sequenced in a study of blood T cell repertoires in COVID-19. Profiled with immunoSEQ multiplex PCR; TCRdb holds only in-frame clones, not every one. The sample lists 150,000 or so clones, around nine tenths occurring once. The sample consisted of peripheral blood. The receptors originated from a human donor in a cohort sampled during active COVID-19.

The CDR3 protein is CATGLQTGGSYEQYF. CDR3 bases: TGTGCCACCGGTTTACAGACAGGGGGCTCCTACGAGCAGTACTTC. This chain uses TRBV28 with TRBJ2-7; 9 nucleotides line up with TRBD1. CDR3 length: 15 residues. The germline CDR1 and CDR2 sequences are MDHEN and SYDVKM. J lost 0 bases, V lost 10 bases, and 10 bases had no gene match.

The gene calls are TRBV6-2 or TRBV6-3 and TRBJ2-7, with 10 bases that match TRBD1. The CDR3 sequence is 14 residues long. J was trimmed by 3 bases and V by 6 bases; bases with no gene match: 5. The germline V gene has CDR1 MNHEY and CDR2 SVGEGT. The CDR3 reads CASSGRTGGYEQYF. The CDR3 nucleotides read TGTGCCAGCAGCGGGCGGACAGGGGGCTACGAGCAGTACTTC.

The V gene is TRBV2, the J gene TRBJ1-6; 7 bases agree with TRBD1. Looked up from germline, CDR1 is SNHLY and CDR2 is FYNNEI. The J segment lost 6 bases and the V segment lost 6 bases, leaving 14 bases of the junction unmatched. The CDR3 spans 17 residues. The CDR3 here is CASSEMGGTELNSPLHF. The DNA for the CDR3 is TGTGCCAGCAGCGAAATGGGTGGGACAGAACTTAATTCACCCCTCCACTTT. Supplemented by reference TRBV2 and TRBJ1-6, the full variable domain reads EPEVTQTPSHQVTQMGQEVILRCVPISNHLYFYWYRQILGQKVEFLVSFYNNEISEKSEIFDDQFSVERPDGSNFTLKIRSTKLEDSAMYFCASSEMGGTELNSPLHFGNGTRLTVT.

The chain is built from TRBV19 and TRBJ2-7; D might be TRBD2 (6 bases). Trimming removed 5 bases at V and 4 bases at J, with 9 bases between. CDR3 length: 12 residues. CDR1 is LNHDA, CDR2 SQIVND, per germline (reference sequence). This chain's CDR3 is CASSQGGYEQYF. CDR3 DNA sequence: TGTGCCAGTAGTCAGGGAGGATACGAGCAGTACTTC.

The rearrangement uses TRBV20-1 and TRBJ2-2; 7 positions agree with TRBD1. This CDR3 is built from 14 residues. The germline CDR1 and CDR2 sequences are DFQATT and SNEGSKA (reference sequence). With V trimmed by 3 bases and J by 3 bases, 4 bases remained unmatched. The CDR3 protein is CSASSGQDTGELFF. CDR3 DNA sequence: TGCAGTGCTAGTTCCGGACAGGACACCGGGGAGCTGTTTTTT.

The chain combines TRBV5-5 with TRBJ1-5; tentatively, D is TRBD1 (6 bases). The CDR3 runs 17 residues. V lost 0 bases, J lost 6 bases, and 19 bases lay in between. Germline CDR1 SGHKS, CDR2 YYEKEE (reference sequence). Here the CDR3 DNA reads TGTGCCAGCAGCTTGGAGGGCGGACAGCTAAGGGGTCAGCCCCAGCATTTT. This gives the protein CASSLEGGQLRGQPQHF.

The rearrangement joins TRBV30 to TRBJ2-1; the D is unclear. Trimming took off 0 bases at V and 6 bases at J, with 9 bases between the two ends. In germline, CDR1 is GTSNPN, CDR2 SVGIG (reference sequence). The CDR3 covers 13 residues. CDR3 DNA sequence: TGTGCCTGGAGTGTACGATCCGGCAATGAGCAGTTCTTC. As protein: CAWSVRSGNEQFF.

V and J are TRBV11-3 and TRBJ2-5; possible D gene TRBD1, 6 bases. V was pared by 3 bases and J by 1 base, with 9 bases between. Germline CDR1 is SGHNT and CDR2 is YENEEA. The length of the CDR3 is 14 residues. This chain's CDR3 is CASSFVRGQETQYF. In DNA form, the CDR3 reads TGTGCCAGCAGCTTTGTCAGGGGCCAAGAGACCCAGTACTTC.

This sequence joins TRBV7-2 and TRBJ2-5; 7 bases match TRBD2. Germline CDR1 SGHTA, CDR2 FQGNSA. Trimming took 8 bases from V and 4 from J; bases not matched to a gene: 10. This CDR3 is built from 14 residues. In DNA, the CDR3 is TGTGCCAGCTCTCCCGGCGGGAGTGGAGAGACCCAGTACTTC. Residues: CASSPGGSGETQYF.

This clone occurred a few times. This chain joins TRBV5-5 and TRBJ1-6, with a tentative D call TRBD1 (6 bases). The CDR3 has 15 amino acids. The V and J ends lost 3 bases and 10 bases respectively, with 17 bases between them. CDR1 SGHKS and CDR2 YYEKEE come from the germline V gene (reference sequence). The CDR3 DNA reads TGTGCCAGCAGCTCAGGGGTCGTGGCCGACTCACCCCTCCACTTT. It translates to CASSSGVVADSPLHF.

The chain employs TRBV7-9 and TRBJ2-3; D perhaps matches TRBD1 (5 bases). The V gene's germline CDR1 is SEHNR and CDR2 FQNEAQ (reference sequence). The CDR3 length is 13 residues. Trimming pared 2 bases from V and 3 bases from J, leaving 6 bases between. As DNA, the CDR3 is TGTGCCAGCAGCTTACAGGGTACAGATACGCAGTATTTT. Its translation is CASSLQGTDTQYF. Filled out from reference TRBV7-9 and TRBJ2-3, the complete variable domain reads DTGVSQNPRHKITKRGQNVTFRCDPISEHNRLYWYRQTLGQGPEFLTYFQNEAQLEKSRLLSDRFSAERPKGSFSTLEIQRTEQGDSAMYLCASSLQGTDTQYFGPGTRLTVL.

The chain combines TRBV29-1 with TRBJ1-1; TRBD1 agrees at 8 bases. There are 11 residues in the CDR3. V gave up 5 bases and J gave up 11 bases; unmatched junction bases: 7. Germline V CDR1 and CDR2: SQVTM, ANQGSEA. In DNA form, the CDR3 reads TGCAGCGTTTCAACAGGGGGGGTGGCTTTCTTT. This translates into CSVSTGGVAFF.

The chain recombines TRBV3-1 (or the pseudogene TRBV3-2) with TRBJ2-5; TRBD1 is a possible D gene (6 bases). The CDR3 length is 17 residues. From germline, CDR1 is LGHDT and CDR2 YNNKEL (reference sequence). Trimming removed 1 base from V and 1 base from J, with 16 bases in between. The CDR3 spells CASSQGRTARTQETQYF. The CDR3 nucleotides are TGTGCCAGCAGCCAAGGGAGGACAGCCCGCACCCAAGAGACCCAGTACTTC.

CDR3 in DNA: TGTGCCAGCAGCCAGGGACAGTTAGAAGCTTTCTTT. Its protein product is CASSQGQLEAFF. The chain links TRBV3-1 (or the pseudogene TRBV3-2) to TRBJ1-1; 7 bases map to TRBD1. The V and J ends lost 3 bases and 8 bases, in that order; junction bases with no gene match: 3. CDR3 length equals 12 residues. CDR1 and CDR2 from the germline V gene are LGHDT and YNNKEL (reference sequence).

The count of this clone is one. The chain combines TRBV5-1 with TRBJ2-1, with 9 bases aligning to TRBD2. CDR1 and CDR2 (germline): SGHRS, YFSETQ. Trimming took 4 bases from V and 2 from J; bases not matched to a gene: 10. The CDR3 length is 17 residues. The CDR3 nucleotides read TGCGCCAGCAGCCAGCTCCCAAGACTAGCGGCCTACAATGAGCAGTTCTTC. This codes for CASSQLPRLAAYNEQFF.

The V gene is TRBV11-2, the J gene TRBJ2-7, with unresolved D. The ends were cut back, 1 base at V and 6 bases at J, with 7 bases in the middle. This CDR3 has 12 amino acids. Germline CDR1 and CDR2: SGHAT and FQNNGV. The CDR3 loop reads CASSLGPREQYF. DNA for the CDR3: TGTGCCAGCAGCTTAGGGCCTCGCGAGCAGTACTTC.

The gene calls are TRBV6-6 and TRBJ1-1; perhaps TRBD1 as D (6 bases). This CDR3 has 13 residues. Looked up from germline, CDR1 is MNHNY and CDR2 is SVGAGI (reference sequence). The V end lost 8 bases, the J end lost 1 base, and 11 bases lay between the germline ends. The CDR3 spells CASRGHQNTEAFF. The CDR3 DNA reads TGTGCCAGCCGGGGACACCAGAACACTGAAGCTTTCTTT.

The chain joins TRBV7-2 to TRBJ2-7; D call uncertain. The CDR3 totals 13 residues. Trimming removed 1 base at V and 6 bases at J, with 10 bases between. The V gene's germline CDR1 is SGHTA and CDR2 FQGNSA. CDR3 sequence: CASSLGLVGEQYF. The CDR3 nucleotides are TGTGCCAGCAGCTTAGGGCTAGTTGGCGAGCAGTACTTC.

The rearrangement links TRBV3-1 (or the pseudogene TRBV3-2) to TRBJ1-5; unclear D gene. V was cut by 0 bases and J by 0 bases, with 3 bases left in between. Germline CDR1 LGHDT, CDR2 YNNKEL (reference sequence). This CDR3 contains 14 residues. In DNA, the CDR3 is TGTGCCAGCAGCCAAGATAATAGCAATCAGCCCCAGCATTTT. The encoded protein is CASSQDNSNQPQHF.

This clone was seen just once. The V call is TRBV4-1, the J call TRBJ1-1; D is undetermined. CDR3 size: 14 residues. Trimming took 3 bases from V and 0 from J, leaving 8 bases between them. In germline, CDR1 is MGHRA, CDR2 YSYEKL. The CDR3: CASSQSVLNTEAFF. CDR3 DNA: TGCGCCAGCAGCCAGAGCGTCCTGAACACTGAAGCTTTCTTT.

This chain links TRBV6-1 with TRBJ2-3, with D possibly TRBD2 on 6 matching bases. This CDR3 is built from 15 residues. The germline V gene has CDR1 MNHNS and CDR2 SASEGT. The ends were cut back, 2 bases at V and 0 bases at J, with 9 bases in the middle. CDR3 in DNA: TGTGCCAGCAGTGAATCCGGGAGTAGCACAGATACGCAGTATTTT. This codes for CASSESGSSTDTQYF.

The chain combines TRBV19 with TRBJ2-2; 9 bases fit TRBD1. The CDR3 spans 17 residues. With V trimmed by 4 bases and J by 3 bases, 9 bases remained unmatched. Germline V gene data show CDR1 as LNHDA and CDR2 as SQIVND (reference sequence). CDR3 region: CASSKQGTGTYTGELFF. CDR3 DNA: TGTGCCAGTAGTAAACAGGGGACAGGGACGTACACCGGGGAGCTGTTTTTT.

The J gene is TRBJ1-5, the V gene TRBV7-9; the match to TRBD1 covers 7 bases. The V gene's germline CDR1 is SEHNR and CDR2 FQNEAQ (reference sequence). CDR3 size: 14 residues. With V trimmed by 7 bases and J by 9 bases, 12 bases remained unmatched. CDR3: CASINTGEAGPQHF. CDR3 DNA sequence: TGTGCCAGCATTAACACAGGGGAGGCGGGGCCCCAGCATTTT. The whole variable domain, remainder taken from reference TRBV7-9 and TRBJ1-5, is DTGVSQNPRHKITKRGQNVTFRCDPISEHNRLYWYRQTLGQGPEFLTYFQNEAQLEKSRLLSDRFSAERPKGSFSTLEIQRTEQGDSAMYLCASINTGEAGPQHFGDGTRLSIL.

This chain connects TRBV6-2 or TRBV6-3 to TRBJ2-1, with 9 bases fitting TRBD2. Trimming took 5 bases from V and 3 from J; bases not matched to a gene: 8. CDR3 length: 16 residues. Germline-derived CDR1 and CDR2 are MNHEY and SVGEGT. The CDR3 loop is CASSDLSGRFYNEQFF. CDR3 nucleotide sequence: TGTGCCAGCAGTGACCTTAGCGGGAGATTCTACAATGAGCAGTTCTTC.

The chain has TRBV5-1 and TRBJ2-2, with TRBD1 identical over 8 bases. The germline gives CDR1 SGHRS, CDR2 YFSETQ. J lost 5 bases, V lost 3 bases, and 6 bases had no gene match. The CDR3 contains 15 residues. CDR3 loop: CASSSGQGWTGELFF. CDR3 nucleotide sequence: TGCGCCAGCAGCTCCGGACAGGGATGGACCGGGGAGCTGTTTTTT.

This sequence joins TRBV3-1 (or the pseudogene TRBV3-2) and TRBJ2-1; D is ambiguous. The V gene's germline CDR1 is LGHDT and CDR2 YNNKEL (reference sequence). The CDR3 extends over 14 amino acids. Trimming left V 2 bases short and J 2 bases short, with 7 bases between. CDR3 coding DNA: TGTGCCAGCAGCCAACAGCGAGCCTACAATGAGCAGTTCTTC. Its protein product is CASSQQRAYNEQFF.

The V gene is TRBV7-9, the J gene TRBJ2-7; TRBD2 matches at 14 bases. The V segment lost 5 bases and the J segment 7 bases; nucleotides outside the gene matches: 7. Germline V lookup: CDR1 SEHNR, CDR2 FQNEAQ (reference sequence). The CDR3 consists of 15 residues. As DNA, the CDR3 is TGTGCCAGCAGCGGGGGACTAGCGGGAGTCGGGGAGCAGTACTTC. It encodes CASSGGLAGVGEQYF.

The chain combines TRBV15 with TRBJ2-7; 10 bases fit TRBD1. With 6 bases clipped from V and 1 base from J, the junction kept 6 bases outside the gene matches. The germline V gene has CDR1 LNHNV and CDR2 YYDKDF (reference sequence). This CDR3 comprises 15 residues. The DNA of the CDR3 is TGTGCCACCAGGAACCCGGGACAGGGGTCCTACGAGCAGTACTTC. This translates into CATRNPGQGSYEQYF.